Presented here are 7 T cell receptor beta chains from one specimen sequenced in a study of cytomegalovirus exposure and HLA in healthy donors. PCR was performed using 60 Vbeta and 13 Jbeta primers. TCRdb's copy holds only in-frame clones and misses some; the assay was immunoSEQ multiplex PCR. This sample has around 150,000 clones, with 70% to 90% found just once. Specimen: PBMCs. The receptors were gathered from a man aged 18 to 35 in good health and CMV-seropositive.

The chain joins TRBV9 to TRBJ2-1; 8 positions match TRBD1. The V segment lost 3 bases and the J segment 0 bases; nucleotides outside the gene matches: 2. Germline lookup yields CDR1 SGDLS and CDR2 YYNGEE. The CDR3 has 15 residues. CDR3: CASSGGTGSYNEQFF. The CDR3 region has the DNA TGTGCCAGCAGCGGAGGGACAGGCTCCTACAATGAGCAGTTCTTC.

This chain connects TRBV7-3 to TRBJ2-3, with TRBD2 matching 10 bases. CDR1 and CDR2 (germline): SGHTA, FQGTGA. This CDR3 has 16 residues. V lost 2 bases, J lost 5 bases, and 7 bases stayed unmatched. Written as DNA, the CDR3 is TGTGCCAGCAGCTTACGAGCGGGGGGGCGTGGAGATACGCAGTATTTT. This sequence encodes CASSLRAGGRGDTQYF.

The V and J genes are TRBV30 and TRBJ2-7; the match to TRBD1 covers 8 bases. CDR1 is GTSNPN, CDR2 SVGIG, per germline (reference sequence). V gave up 5 bases and J gave up 6 bases; unmatched junction bases: 3. There are 11 residues in the CDR3. DNA for the CDR3: TGTGCCTGGGCTACAGGGGGCGAGCAGTACTTC. It is translated as CAWATGGEQYF.

This chain joins TRBV7-9 and TRBJ2-2; tentatively, D is TRBD1 (5 bases). The germline gives CDR1 SEHNR, CDR2 FQNEAQ (reference sequence). This CDR3 contains 15 residues. Between the trimmed V and J ends, which lost 5 bases and 1 base, there was a span of 11 bases. This chain's CDR3 is CASSRTDRNTGELFF. The CDR3 nucleotides read TGTGCCAGCAGCCGAACCGACAGGAACACCGGGGAGCTGTTTTTT.

This clone is a singleton in its sample. The chain employs TRBV10-3 and TRBJ1-2; TRBD1 matches 11 bases. The length of the CDR3 is 15 residues. The germline V gene has CDR1 ENHRY and CDR2 SYGVKD. Trimming took 7 bases from V and 4 from J; bases not matched to a gene: 8. This chain's CDR3 is CAITSGQGASYGYTF. CDR3 coding DNA: TGTGCCATCACCTCCGGACAGGGGGCAAGCTATGGCTACACCTTC.

The chain has TRBV4-1 and TRBJ2-2, with 10 bases aligning to TRBD2. The germline CDR1 and CDR2 sequences are MGHRA and YSYEKL. The CDR3 is 20 residues long. The trim removed 0 bases at V and 1 base at J, leaving 11 bases unmatched. This CDR3 is CASSQDRGLAGAENTGELFF. In nucleotides, the CDR3 is TGCGCCAGCAGCCAAGATAGGGGGCTAGCGGGGGCCGAGAACACCGGGGAGCTGTTTTTT.

This rearrangement joins TRBV29-1 to TRBJ1-2; 7 bases are shared with TRBD1. CDR3 length: 15 amino acids. Germline CDR1 reads SQVTM; CDR2 reads ANQGSEA. V gave up 3 bases and J gave up 4 bases; unmatched junction bases: 11. CDR3: CSVDYGTELGYGYTF. CDR3 bases: TGCAGCGTTGACTATGGGACAGAATTAGGCTATGGCTACACCTTC.